These T cell receptor beta chains were read from a single sample in a study of T cell repertoires in cytomegalovirus infection. Their cognate antigens are unknown. MiXCR, applied by TCRdb to the reads, yields one record per CDR3 protein. The sample gives tens of thousands of distinct CDR3 sequences, roughly a quarter of which show up once; roughly 50% is in the top ten. Sequenced here: CD8+ T cells from cultured PBMCs, sampled from culture after CMV antigen stimulation. The receptors originated from a human donor in good health (CMV status not recorded). Some clones in this sample may be carry-over from other donors' samples. Both conserved end residues are part of each CDR3. Each record gives: V gene, D gene, clone size, J gene, CDR3 DNA, CDR3 protein. A D gene is named only where the DNA matches it firmly. Size tells how often a clone was seen (once, few, many) or the class of an expanded clone, and some rows leave it out.

TRBV19	TRBD1	-	TRBJ1-1	TGTGCCAGTAGTAGAGGGACAGGGCGCACTGAAGCTTTCTTT	CASSRGTGRTEAFF
TRBV30	-	-	TRBJ2-2	TGTGCCTGGAGTGTAGGCAGGGGCACCGGGGAGCTGTTTTTT	CAWSVGRGTGELFF
TRBV12-3/TRBV12-4	-	few	TRBJ1-6	TGTGCCAGCAGTTTACCTAACAGCTCACCCCTCCACTTT	CASSLPNSSPLHF
TRBV7-9	TRBD2	many	TRBJ2-3	TGTGCCAGCAGCTTCGCGGGAGGGCCTCCCACCCGCACAGATACGCAGTATTTT	CASSFAGGPPTRTDTQYF
TRBV5-1	-	-	TRBJ2-3	TGCGCCAGCAGCTCCCCATACAACAGGGACACAGATACGCAGTATTTT	CASSSPYNRDTDTQYF
TRBV6-2/TRBV6-3	TRBD2	few	TRBJ2-2	TGTGCCACCCAGCTCCCGGGACTAGCGGGGTTTGGGGAGCTGTTTTTT	CATQLPGLAGFGELFF
TRBV20-1	TRBD2	-	TRBJ2-3	TGCAGTGCTGAGCCCCTTCGGGGGGATAAAGATACGCAGTATTTT	CSAEPLRGDKDTQYF
TRBV11-2	-	-	TRBJ2-7	TGTGCCAGCAGCTTAGTTGCGGCTAGAAAAGACACGGACGAGCAGTACTTC	CASSLVAARKDTDEQYF
TRBV7-9	-	many	TRBJ2-1	TGTGCCAGCAGCTTAGTCGGAGGGAGTAACACCAATGAGCAGTTCTTC	CASSLVGGSNTNEQFF
TRBV12-5	TRBD1	-	TRBJ2-3	TGTGCTAGTGGTTGGCTACAGGGGGCGATGACAGATACGCAGTATTTT	CASGWLQGAMTDTQYF
TRBV27	-	-	TRBJ2-2	TGTGCCAGCAGTTTTAACTACCTCACCGGGGAGCTGTTTTTT	CASSFNYLTGELFF
TRBV20-1	-	few	TRBJ2-1	TGCAGTGCTAGAGGGTTGGTCCTGCGCAATGAGCAGTTCTTC	CSARGLVLRNEQFF
TRBV7-9	-	-	TRBJ1-5	TGTGCCAGCAGCTTAGGGCAGGGTATCAATCAGCCCCAGCATTTT	CASSLGQGINQPQHF
TRBV30	TRBD1	many	TRBJ2-7	TGTGCCTGGAGTCCAGGGACAGGGAACGAGCAGTACTTC	CAWSPGTGNEQYF
TRBV11-2	-	few	TRBJ2-7	TGTGCCAGCAGCACAGACAGATACGAGCAGTACTTC	CASSTDRYEQYF
TRBV11-2	-	-	TRBJ1-3	TGTGCCAGCAGTTACACCTCTGGAAACACCATATATTTT	CASSYTSGNTIYF
TRBV14	-	few	TRBJ1-4	TGTGCCAGCAGCCAAGATGGGGGGACTAATGAAAAACTGTTTTTT	CASSQDGGTNEKLFF
TRBV5-6	-	-	TRBJ1-2	TGTGCCAGCAGCTTGAGATACCCAGTTACGGGCTACACCTTC	CASSLRYPVTGYTF
TRBV12-3/TRBV12-4	-	-	TRBJ1-1	TGTGCCAGCAGCCCTGGACAGCGGGCTGAAGCTTTCTTT	CASSPGQRAEAFF
TRBV4-2	-	-	TRBJ1-1	TGTGCCAGCAGCCCCCAAGGGGCAGGTGAAGCTTTCTTT	CASSPQGAGEAFF
TRBV4-3	-	-	TRBJ1-1	TGCGCCAGCAGCCCCTCGGGTCTCGGGGCGTCCACTGAAGCTTTCTTT	CASSPSGLGASTEAFF
TRBV7-9	-	many	TRBJ2-2	TGTGCCAGCAGCCGCACGGTGGGTTCCGGGGAGCTGTTTTTT	CASSRTVGSGELFF
TRBV9	TRBD1	many	TRBJ1-2	TGTGCCAGCAGCGTAGTACAGGGGGACGGCTACACCTTC	CASSVVQGDGYTF
TRBV15	TRBD1	few	TRBJ1-1	TGTGCCACCAGCAGAGATACAGGGGGCCCTGAAGCTTTCTTT	CATSRDTGGPEAFF
TRBV12-3/TRBV12-4	-	many	TRBJ1-1	TGTGCCAGCAGCTTAGGAACTGAAGCTTTCTTT	CASSLGTEAFF
TRBV3-1	-	-	TRBJ1-5	TGTGCCAGCAGCCAAGATCGTTATAGCAATCAGCCCCAGCATTTT	CASSQDRYSNQPQHF
TRBV7-9	-	many	TRBJ1-3	TGTGCCAGCAGCTTAACGGGGGGCTCTGGAAACACCATATATTTT	CASSLTGGSGNTIYF
TRBV4-3	-	-	TRBJ2-5	TGCGCCAGCAGCCAAGATTTTACCACTCAAGAGACCCAGTACTTC	CASSQDFTTQETQYF
TRBV7-8	TRBD2	many	TRBJ2-1	TGTGCCAGCAGCTCATTAGCGGGAGGTCGAGGGGATGAGCAGTTCTTC	CASSSLAGGRGDEQFF
TRBV10-3	-	-	TRBJ2-7	TGTGCCATCAGTGATGGGACGTCCTACGAGCAGTACTTC	CAISDGTSYEQYF
TRBV6-6	-	few	TRBJ2-1	TGTGCCAGCAGCCCCAAACGGGTGTCCTACAATGAGCAGTTCTTC	CASSPKRVSYNEQFF
TRBV12-3/TRBV12-4	TRBD2	few	TRBJ2-7	TGTGCCAGCAGTTTAGGGCGTCGGCTAGCGGGGGCCAACTCCTACGAGCAGTACTTC	CASSLGRRLAGANSYEQYF
TRBV9	-	-	TRBJ2-1	TGTGCCAGCAGCGTAGGCAGGGGCGCTGAGCAGTTCTTC	CASSVGRGAEQFF
TRBV27	-	-	TRBJ1-2	TGTGCCAGCGTAGGGGTGGACGGCTACACCTTC	CASVGVDGYTF
TRBV28	TRBD1	many	TRBJ2-5	TGTGCCAGCAGTTTAGAGACAGGGTTCCAAGAGACCCAGTACTTC	CASSLETGFQETQYF
TRBV6-1	TRBD2	few	TRBJ2-7	TGTGCCAGCAGTGCCCCCGCGGGTGGCGGGAGAATATACGAGCAGTACTTC	CASSAPAGGGRIYEQYF
TRBV2	-	-	TRBJ2-1	TGTGCCAGCAGTGATGGCCCGGGCAGGGTGTCCTACAATGAGCAGTTCTTC	CASSDGPGRVSYNEQFF
TRBV20-1	-	-	TRBJ2-5	TGCAGTGCTAGCTACCGGGACACCTGGGAGACCCAGTACTTC	CSASYRDTWETQYF
TRBV6-2/TRBV6-3	TRBD1	-	TRBJ1-2	TGTGCCAGCAGTTTCGCCCGGACAGGGTTCGACGGCTACACCTTC	CASSFARTGFDGYTF
TRBV15	TRBD1	few	TRBJ1-1	TGTGCCACCAGCGCTGGGACAGTCAACACTGAAGCTTTCTTT	CATSAGTVNTEAFF
TRBV5-1	TRBD1	few	TRBJ2-7	TGCGCCAGCAGCCCGGGACAGGCGTCCTACGAGCAGTACTTC	CASSPGQASYEQYF
TRBV20-1	TRBD2	few	TRBJ2-3	TGCAGTGCCCTGGGACTAGCGGAAGACGGTACAGATACGCAGTATTTT	CSALGLAEDGTDTQYF
TRBV20-1	TRBD1	many	TRBJ2-7	TGCAGTGCGCGGGGCGGACAGGGGATCAGCTCCTACGAGCAGTACTTC	CSARGGQGISSYEQYF
TRBV6-2/TRBV6-3	-	few	TRBJ1-1	TGTGCCAGCGGATCAGGGGTGAACACTGAAGCTTTCTTT	CASGSGVNTEAFF
TRBV25-1	-	-	TRBJ1-2	TGTGCCAGCAGTGCAGGGGACGGTTACTATGGCTACACCTTC	CASSAGDGYYGYTF
TRBV7-2	-	many	TRBJ1-5	TGTGCCAGCAGCCCCACGCAGCAGGACAATCAGCCCCAGCATTTT	CASSPTQQDNQPQHF
TRBV29-1	-	-	TRBJ2-2	TGCAGCGTGACCTTAGGTGGGGCGAGGACCGGGGAGCTGTTTTTT	CSVTLGGARTGELFF
TRBV20-1	-	-	TRBJ1-3	TGCAGTGCTAGGAGTTGGGGGGCGCCTGGAAACACCATATATTTT	CSARSWGAPGNTIYF
TRBV7-8	-	many	TRBJ2-7	TGTGCCAGCAGCTCTACCTACGAGCAGTACTTC	CASSSTYEQYF
TRBV4-3	TRBD1	few	TRBJ1-2	TGCGCCAGCAGCCGCGGACAGGGGGCATATGGCTACACCTTC	CASSRGQGAYGYTF
TRBV7-9	-	many	TRBJ2-7	TGTGCCAGCAGCTTAGAGGGAATCCTAACCTACGAGCAGTACTTC	CASSLEGILTYEQYF
TRBV14	-	-	TRBJ2-1	TGTGCCAGCAGCCCCCTCGGGGGGCGTAATGAGCAGTTCTTC	CASSPLGGRNEQFF
TRBV4-3	-	-	TRBJ1-1	TGCGCCAGCAGCCAGGGGGCGATGAACACTGAAGCTTTCTTT	CASSQGAMNTEAFF
TRBV27	TRBD1	-	TRBJ1-1	TGTGCCAGCAGCGCTAAGGGGGGGACAGGCGGGGCCTCCGGCACTGAAGCTTTCTTT	CASSAKGGTGGASGTEAFF
TRBV7-2	-	many	TRBJ1-2	TGTGCCAGCAGCCTCCCGTCGCACCTCTCGAGCTACACCTTC	CASSLPSHLSSYTF
TRBV6-6	-	-	TRBJ2-1	TGTGCCAGCAGTTACGGGCGGGGGCCTTACAATGAGCAGTTCTTC	CASSYGRGPYNEQFF
TRBV7-9	TRBD1	many	TRBJ2-7	TGTGCCAGCAGCTTAGGCGGGACAGGGTACGAGCAGTACTTC	CASSLGGTGYEQYF
TRBV19	-	-	TRBJ1-3	TGTGCCAGTAGCCAGGGTTTCTCTGGAAACACCATATATTTT	CASSQGFSGNTIYF